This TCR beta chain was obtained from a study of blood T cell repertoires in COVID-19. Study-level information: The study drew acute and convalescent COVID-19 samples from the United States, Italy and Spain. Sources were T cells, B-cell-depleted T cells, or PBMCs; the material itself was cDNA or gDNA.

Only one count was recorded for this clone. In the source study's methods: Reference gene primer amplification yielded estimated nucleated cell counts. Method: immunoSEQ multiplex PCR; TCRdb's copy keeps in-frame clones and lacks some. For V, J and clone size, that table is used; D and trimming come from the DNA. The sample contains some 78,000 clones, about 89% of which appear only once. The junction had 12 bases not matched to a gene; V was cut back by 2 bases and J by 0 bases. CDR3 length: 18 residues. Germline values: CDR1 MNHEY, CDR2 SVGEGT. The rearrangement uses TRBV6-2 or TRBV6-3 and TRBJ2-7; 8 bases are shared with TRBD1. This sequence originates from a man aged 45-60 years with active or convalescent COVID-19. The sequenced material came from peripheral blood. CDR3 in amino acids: CASSYPSRQGKFSYEQYV. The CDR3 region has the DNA TGTGCCAGCAGTTACCCCTCTCGACAGGGGAAATTCTCCTACGAGCAGTACGTC.